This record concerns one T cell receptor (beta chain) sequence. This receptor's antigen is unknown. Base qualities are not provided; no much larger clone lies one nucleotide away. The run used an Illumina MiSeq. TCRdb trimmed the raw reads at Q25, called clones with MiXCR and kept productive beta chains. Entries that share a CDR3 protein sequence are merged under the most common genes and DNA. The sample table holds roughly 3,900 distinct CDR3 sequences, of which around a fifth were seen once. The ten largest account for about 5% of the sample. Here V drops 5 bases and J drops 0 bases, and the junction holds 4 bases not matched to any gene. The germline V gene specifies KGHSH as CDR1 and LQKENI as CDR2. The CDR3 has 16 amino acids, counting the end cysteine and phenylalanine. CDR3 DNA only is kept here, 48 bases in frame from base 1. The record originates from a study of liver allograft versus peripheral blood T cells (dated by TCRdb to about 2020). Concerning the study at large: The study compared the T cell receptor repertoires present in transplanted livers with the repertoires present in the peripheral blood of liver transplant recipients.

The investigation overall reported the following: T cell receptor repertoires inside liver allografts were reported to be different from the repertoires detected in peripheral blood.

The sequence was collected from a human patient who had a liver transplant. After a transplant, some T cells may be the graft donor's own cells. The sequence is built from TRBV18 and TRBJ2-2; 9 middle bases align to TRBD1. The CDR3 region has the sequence CASSARTGANTGELFF. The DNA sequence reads TGTGCCAGCTCAGCCCGGACAGGGGCGAACACCGGGGAGCTGTTTTTT.